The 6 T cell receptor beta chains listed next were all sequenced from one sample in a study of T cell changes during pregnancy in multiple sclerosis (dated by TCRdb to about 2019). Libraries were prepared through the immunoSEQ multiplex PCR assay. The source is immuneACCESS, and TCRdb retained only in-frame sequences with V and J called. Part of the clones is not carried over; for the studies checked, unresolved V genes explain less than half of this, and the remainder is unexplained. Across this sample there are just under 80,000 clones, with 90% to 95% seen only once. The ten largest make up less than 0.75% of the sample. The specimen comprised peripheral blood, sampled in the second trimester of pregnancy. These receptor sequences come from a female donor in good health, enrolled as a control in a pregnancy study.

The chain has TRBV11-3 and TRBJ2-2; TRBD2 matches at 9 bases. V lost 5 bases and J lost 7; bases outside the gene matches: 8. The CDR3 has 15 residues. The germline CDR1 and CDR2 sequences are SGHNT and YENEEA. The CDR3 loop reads CASSPGTSLSGELFF. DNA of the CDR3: TGTGCCAGCAGCCCCGGGACTAGCTTAAGCGGGGAGCTGTTTTTT.

CDR3 loop: CSARDPHGYTF. In DNA form, the CDR3 reads TGCAGTGCTAGAGATCCTCATGGCTACACCTTC. This chain links TRBV20-1 with TRBJ1-2, with D unclear. CDR1 and CDR2 (germline): DFQATT, SNEGSKA (reference sequence). The CDR3 is made up of 11 amino acids. V lost 0 bases and J lost 6, with 5 bases in between.

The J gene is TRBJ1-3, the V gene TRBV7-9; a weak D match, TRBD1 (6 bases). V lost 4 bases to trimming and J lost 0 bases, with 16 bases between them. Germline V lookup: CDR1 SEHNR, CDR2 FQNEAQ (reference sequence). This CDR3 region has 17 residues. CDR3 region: CASSSEGGLNSGNTIYF. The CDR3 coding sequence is TGTGCCAGCAGCTCGGAGGGGGGGCTTAACTCTGGAAACACCATATATTTT.

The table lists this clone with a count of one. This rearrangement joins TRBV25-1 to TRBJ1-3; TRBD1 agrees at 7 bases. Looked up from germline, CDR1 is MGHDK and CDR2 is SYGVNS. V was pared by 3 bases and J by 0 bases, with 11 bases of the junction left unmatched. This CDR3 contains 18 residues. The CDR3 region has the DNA TGTGCCAGCAGTGAGGCCCCGGGACAGAGTAACTCTGGAAACACCATATATTTT. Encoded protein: CASSEAPGQSNSGNTIYF. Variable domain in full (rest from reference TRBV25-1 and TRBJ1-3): EADIYQTPRYLVIGTGKKITLECSQTMGHDKMYWYQQDPGMELHLIHYSYGVNSTEKGDLSSESTVSRIRTEHFPLTLESARPSHTSQYLCASSEAPGQSNSGNTIYFGEGSWLTVV.

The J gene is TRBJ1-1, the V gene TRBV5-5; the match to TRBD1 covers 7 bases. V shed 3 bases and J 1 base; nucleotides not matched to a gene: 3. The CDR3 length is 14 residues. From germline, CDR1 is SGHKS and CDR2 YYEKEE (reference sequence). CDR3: CASSSTGENTEAFF. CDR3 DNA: TGTGCCAGCAGCTCAACAGGGGAGAACACTGAAGCTTTCTTT. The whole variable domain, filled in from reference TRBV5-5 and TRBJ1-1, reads DAGVTQSPTHLIKTRGQQVTLRCSPISGHKSVSWYQQVLGQGPQFIFQYYEKEERGRGNFPDRFSARQFPNYSSELNVNALLLGDSALYLCASSSTGENTEAFFGQGTRLTVV.

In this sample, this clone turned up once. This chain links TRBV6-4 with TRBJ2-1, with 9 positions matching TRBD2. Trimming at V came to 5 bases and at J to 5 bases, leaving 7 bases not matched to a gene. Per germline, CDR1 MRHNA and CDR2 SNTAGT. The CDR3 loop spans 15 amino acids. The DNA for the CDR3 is TGTGCCAGCAGTCCCGAGAGCGGGGGGCACAATGAGCAGTTCTTC. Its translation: CASSPESGGHNEQFF.